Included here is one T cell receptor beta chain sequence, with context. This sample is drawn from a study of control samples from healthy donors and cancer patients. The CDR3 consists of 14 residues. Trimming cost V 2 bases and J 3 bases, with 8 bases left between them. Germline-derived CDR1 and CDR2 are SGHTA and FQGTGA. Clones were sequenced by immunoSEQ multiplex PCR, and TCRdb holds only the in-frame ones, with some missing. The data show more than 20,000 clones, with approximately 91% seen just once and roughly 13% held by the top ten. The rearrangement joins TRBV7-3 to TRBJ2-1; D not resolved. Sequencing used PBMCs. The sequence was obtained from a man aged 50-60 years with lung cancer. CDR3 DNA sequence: TGTGCCAGCAGCTTATCAGTAAACTACAATGAGCAGTTCTTC. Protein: CASSLSVNYNEQFF.